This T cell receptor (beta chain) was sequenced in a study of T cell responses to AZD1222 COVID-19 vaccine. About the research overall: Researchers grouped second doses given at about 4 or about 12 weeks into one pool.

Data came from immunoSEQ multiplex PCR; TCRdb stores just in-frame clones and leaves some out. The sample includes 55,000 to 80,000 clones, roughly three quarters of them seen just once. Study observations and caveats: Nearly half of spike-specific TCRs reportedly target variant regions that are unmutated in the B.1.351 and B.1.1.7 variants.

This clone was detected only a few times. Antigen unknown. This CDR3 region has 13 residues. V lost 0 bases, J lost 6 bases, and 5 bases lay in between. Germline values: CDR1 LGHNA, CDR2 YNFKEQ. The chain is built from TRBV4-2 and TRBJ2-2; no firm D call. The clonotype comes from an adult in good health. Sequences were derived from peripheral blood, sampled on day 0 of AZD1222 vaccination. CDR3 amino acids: CASSQDTPGELFF. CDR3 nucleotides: TGTGCCAGCAGCCAAGATACTCCCGGGGAGCTGTTTTTT.